A single sample is the source of the 5 T cell receptor beta chains below, sequenced in a study of neurological immune-mediated disorders. TCRdb re-analysed the 5' RACE reads in MiXCR, keeping a single row per CDR3 protein. The sample has under 40,000 distinct CDR3 sequences, approximately 7.2% seen once. Sequencing was done on a sample of CD4+ T cells from blood. These receptor sequences come from a man aged 50 to 59 in good health.

About this clonotype: A much more abundant neighbour one base away suggests this may be a read error. The chain couples TRBV10-1 to TRBJ2-7, with 9 bases lining up with TRBD2. The CDR3 totals 14 residues. The V gene's germline CDR1 is WNHNN and CDR2 SYGVQD (reference sequence). CDR3 residues: CDSSGSGSDDEQYF. The CDR3 DNA reads TGCGACAGCAGTGGTAGCGGGAGTGACGACGAGCAGTACTTC.

Of note for this clonotype: The junction shows a germline mismatch at one end, possibly a read error. The chain combines TRBV5-5 with TRBJ2-2; perhaps D is TRBD1 or TRBD2 (5 bases each). The CDR3 contains 17 residues. The germline V gene encodes CDR1 SGHKS and CDR2 YYEKEE (reference sequence). The CDR3: CASSLGLGRAGTGKLFF. The DNA for the CDR3 is TGTGCCAGCAGCTTGGGACTCGGCAGGGCGGGTACCGGGAAGCTGTTTTTT.

At least ten counts were recorded for this clonotype. This rearrangement joins TRBV7-9 to TRBJ2-2; a possible D gene is TRBD1 (5 bases). Trimming shortened V by 4 bases and J by 2 bases, and 20 bases separated the two germline ends. The CDR3 runs 18 residues. CDR1 SEHNR and CDR2 FQNEAQ come from the germline V gene (reference sequence). Here the CDR3 DNA reads TGTGCCAGCAGCTCTCGCCGGATAGGTGACAGAAACACCGGGGAGCTGTTTTTT. As protein: CASSSRRIGDRNTGELFF.

This clonotype was detected only a few times. The chain joins TRBV5-4 to TRBJ1-1; D gene uncertain. Trimming left V 4 bases short and J 5 bases short, with 15 bases between. CDR1 is SGHNT, CDR2 YYREEE, per germline (reference sequence). The CDR3 is 14 residues long. CDR3 sequence reads: CASSPAGMGTEAFF. The CDR3 DNA follows: TGTGCCAGCAGCCCAGCAGGCATGGGGACTGAAGCTTTCTTT.

The table lists this clonotype with many counts. The V and J genes are TRBV29-1 and TRBJ2-4; unclear D gene. Trimming removed 1 base at V and 1 base at J, with 14 bases between. The germline V gene encodes CDR1 SQVTM and CDR2 ANQGSEA. The CDR3 contains 16 residues. The CDR3 is CSVEGALGRAKNIQYF. The CDR3 DNA reads TGCAGCGTTGAAGGGGCCCTAGGCCGGGCCAAAAACATTCAGTACTTC.